These 10 T cell receptor beta chains share one sample of origin, sequenced in a study of tumor-infiltrating lymphocytes in primary liver carcinoma. Without any cell sorting, about 19-32 mg of bulk tissue yielded co-extracted RNA and DNA. Total RNA amounting to around 450 ng was the source from which TCR beta cDNA was made with a constant-region primer. Employing slightly modified ARM-PCR, three nested multiplex PCR rounds were run, and these gave rise to the TCR beta libraries. TRBV1-TRBV30 forward and Cbeta reverse primers drove the first two roughly 10-cycle rounds. TCRdb fed the multiplex PCR reads into MiXCR, producing one record per CDR3 protein. This sample yields roughly 100,000 distinct CDR3 sequences, of which approximately 82% are seen a single time; 15% to 25% belongs to the top ten. The sequenced material came from liver tumor tissue from sampling region 3. This sample's subset: tumor region T3, left-lateral pole. These receptors all come from a man aged 40-49 years with primary liver carcinoma and hepatitis B virus infection.

The chain carries TRBV11-2 and TRBJ2-5; 9 bases map to TRBD1. The CDR3 spans 13 residues. V shed 5 bases and J 7 bases; nucleotides not matched to a gene: 5. In germline, CDR1 is SGHAT, CDR2 FQNNGV. CDR3: CASSRDREATQYF. In DNA form, the CDR3 reads TGTGCCAGCAGCCGGGACAGGGAAGCGACCCAGTACTTC.

The J gene is TRBJ2-5, the V gene TRBV12-3 or TRBV12-4; D remains unclear. CDR3 length: 14 residues. Trimming took off 4 bases at V and 2 bases at J, with 11 bases between the two ends. The CDR3 DNA reads as TGTGCCAGCAGTTCCAACAAGAAACAAGAGACCCAGTACTTC. Translating it yields CASSSNKKQETQYF.

CDR3 DNA sequence: TGTGCCTGGAGTGTAAGAGCAGGGATGAACACTGAAGCTTTCTTT. Its translation: CAWSVRAGMNTEAFF. The chain is built from TRBV30 and TRBJ1-1, with D tentatively TRBD1 (5 bases). The CDR3 length is 15 residues. Germline V gene sequence: CDR1 GTSNPN, CDR2 SVGIG (reference sequence). The V and J ends lost 0 bases and 0 bases respectively, with 11 bases between them.

The gene calls are TRBV5-1 and TRBJ1-1, with unresolved D. Germline assignment: CDR1 SGHRS and CDR2 YFSETQ. Trimming took 0 bases from V and 5 from J, leaving 14 bases between them. The CDR3 covers 15 residues. CDR3 sequence (DNA): TGCGCCAGCAGCTTGGCCGGAGGGTCAAGAACTGAAGCTTTCTTT. As protein: CASSLAGGSRTEAFF.

To note about this clonotype: A clone one base away is much larger, so this may be a read error. The chain is built from TRBV7-9 and TRBJ2-5; 9 bases align to TRBD2. CDR1 SEHNR and CDR2 FQNEAQ come from the germline V gene (reference sequence). The CDR3 has 15 residues. CDR3: CVSSLSAGGGETQYF. In DNA form, the CDR3 reads TGTGTCAGCAGCTTATCAGCGGGAGGTGGTGAGACCCAGTACTTC.

Details on this clonotype: The junction and the germline gene differ at one end; a read error may be behind it. This chain links TRBV2 with TRBJ1-1, with 10 positions matching TRBD1. The CDR3 has 14 residues. Germline values: CDR1 SNHLY, CDR2 FYNNEI. The CDR3, as DNA: TGTGCCAGCATCCCGGACAGGGGGAACACTGAAACTTTCTTT. Protein product: CASIPDRGNTETFF. The complete variable domain, with remaining parts taken from reference TRBV2 and TRBJ1-1, reads EPEVTQTPSHQVTQMGQEVILRCVPISNHLYFYWYRQILGQKVEFLVSFYNNEISEKSEIFDDQFSVERPDGSNFTLKIRSTKLEDSAMYFCASIPDRGNTETFFGQGTRLTVV.

The chain carries TRBV11-1 and TRBJ1-6; no reliable D call. Germline V gene data show CDR1 as SGHAT and CDR2 as FQDESV (reference sequence). The CDR3 sequence is 13 residues long. CDR3 amino acids: CANSQTLVSPLHF. The CDR3 DNA sequence: TGTGCTAACAGCCAGACACTGGTTTCACCCCTCCACTTT. Full variable domain (rest looked up from reference TRBV11-1 and TRBJ1-6): EAEVAQSPRYKITEKSQAVAFWCDPISGHATLYWYRQILGQGPELLVQFQDESVVDDSQLPKDRFSAERLKGVDSTLKIQPAELGDSAMYLCANSQTLVSPLHFGNGTRLTVT.

Concerning this clonotype: Germline is not matched at one junction end, which may reflect a read error. CDR3 bases: TGTGCCAGAAAGCCGACAGGGAAGAATCAGCCCCACCATTTT. This sequence encodes CARKPTGKNQPHHF. The V call is TRBV12-3 or TRBV12-4, the J call TRBJ1-5, with 7 bases fitting TRBD1. This CDR3 is built from 14 residues.

As to this clonotype: Germline and junction disagree at one end, which may indicate a read error. CDR3 in DNA: TGTGACAGCAGTGAAAGACTAGTAGCCTCCAATGAACAGTTCTTC. This encodes CDSSERLVASNEQFF. V and J are TRBV6-1 and TRBJ2-1, with D possibly TRBD2 on 6 matching bases. This CDR3 is built from 15 residues. From germline, CDR1 is MNHNS and CDR2 SASEGT.

This clonotype was recorded a few times. The rearrangement uses TRBV20-1 and TRBJ2-7; TRBD2 aligns across 12 bases. CDR3 length: 16 amino acids. CDR1 DFQATT and CDR2 SNEGSKA come from the germline V gene (reference sequence). The ends lost 3 bases at V and 4 bases at J; junction bases unmatched: 10. The CDR3: CSASSLAGGPGYEQYF. The CDR3 bases are TGCAGTGCTAGTTCCCTAGCGGGAGGGCCGGGGTACGAGCAGTACTTC.